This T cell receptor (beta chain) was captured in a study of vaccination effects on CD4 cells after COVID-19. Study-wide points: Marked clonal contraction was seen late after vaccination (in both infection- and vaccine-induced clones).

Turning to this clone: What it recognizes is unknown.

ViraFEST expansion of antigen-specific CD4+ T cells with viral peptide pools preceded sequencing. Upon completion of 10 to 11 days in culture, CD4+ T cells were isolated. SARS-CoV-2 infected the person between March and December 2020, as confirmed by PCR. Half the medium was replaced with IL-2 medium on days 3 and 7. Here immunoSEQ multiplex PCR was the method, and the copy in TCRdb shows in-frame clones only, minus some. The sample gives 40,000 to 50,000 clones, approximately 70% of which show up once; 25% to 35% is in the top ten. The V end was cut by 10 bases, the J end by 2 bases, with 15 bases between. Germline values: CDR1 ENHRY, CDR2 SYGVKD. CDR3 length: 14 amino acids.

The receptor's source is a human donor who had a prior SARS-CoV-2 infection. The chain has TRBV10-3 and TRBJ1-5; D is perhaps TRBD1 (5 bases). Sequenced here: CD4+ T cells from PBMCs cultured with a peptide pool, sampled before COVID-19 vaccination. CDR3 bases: TGTGCCACGACCACAGGATTGGGCAATCAGCCCCAGCATTTT. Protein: CATTTGLGNQPQHF.